This T cell receptor beta chain is from a study of blood T cells in healthy people across ages. Trimming removed 0 bases at V and 1 base at J, with 12 bases between. Germline loops: CDR1 LGHNA, CDR2 YSLEER. The CDR3 is 16 amino acids. The use of a sample-barcoded 5' primer and a J-beta primer mix characterized a second PCR of 7 to 11 cycles. TCRdb reprocessed the 5' RACE reads with MiXCR, giving one entry per CDR3 protein. The data contain 1,500,000 or so distinct CDR3 sequences, 45% to 70% of them singletons. Healthy Russian Caucasian donors spanned ages about 6 to 100 years. This clonotype appeared a few times.

The sequenced material came from blood. The J gene is TRBJ1-1, the V gene TRBV4-3; D remains unclear. This clonotype was sampled from a man aged 18 to 29 in good health. CDR3 sequence: CASSQDLGSGNTEAFF. CDR3 DNA sequence: TGCGCCAGCAGCCAAGACCTGGGTTCCGGGAACACTGAAGCTTTCTTT.